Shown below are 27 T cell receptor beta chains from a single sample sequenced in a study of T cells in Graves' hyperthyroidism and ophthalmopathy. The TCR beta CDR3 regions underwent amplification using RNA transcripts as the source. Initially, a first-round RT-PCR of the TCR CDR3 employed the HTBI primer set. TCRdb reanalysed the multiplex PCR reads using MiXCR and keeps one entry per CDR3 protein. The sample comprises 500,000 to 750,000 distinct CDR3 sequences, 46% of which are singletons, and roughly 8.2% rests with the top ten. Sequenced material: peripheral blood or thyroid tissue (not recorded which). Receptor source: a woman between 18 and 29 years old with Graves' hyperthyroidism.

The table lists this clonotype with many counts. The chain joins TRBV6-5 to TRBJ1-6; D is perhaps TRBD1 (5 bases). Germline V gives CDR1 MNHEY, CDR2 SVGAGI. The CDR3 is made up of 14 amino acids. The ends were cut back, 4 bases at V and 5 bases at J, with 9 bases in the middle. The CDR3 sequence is CASSSRVNNSPLHF. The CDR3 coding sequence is TGTGCCAGCAGTTCCAGGGTTAATAATTCACCCCTCCACTTT.

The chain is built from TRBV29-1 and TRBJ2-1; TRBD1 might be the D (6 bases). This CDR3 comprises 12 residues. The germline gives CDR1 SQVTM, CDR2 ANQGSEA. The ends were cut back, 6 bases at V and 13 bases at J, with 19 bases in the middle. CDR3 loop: CSVRRADSGQFF. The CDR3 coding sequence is TGCAGCGTCCGAAGGGCGGACAGTGGTCAGTTCTTC.

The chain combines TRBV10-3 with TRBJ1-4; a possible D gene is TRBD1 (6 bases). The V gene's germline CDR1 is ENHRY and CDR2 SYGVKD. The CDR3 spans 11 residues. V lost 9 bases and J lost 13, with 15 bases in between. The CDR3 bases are TGTGCCATTAGGCCGGGGGCCAGACTGTTTTTT. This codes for CAIRPGARLFF.

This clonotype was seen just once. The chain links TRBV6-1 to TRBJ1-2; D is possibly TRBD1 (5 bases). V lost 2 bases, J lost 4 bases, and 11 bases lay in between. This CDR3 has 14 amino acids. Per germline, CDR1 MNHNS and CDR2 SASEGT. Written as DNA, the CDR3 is TGTGCCAGCAGTGAATTGGGGGACCCCTATGGCTACACCTTC. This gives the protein CASSELGDPYGYTF.

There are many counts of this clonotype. CDR3 amino acids: CATSDVTGASNTGELFF. CDR3 DNA sequence: TGTGCCACCAGTGATGTGACAGGGGCATCGAACACCGGGGAGCTGTTTTTT. V usage is TRBV24-1 and J usage is TRBJ2-2, with 8 bases that match TRBD1. In germline, CDR1 is KGHDR, CDR2 SFDVKD. V lost 3 bases, J lost 0 bases, and 5 bases stayed unmatched. The CDR3 covers 17 residues.

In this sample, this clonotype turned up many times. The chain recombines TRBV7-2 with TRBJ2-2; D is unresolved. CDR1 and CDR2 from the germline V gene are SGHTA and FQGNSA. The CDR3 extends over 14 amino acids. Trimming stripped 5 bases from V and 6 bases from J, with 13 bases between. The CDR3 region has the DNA TGTGCCAGCAGCCACCTGCCCCCCTCCGGGGAGCTGTTTTTT. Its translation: CASSHLPPSGELFF.

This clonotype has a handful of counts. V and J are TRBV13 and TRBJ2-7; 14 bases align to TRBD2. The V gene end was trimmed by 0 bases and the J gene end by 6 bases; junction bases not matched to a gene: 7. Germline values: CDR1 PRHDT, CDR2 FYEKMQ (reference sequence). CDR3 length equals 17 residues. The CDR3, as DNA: TGTGCCAGCAGCTTAGGTGCCGGGACTAGCGGGAGTTTCGAGCAGTACTTC. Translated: CASSLGAGTSGSFEQYF.

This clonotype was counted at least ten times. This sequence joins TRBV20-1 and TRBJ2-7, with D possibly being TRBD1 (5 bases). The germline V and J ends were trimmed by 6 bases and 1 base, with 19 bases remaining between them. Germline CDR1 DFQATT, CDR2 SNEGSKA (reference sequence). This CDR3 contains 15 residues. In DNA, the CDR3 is TGCAGTGCCAACCCGCAGGGTCTGCTTTCCTACGAGCAGTACTTC. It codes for CSANPQGLLSYEQYF.

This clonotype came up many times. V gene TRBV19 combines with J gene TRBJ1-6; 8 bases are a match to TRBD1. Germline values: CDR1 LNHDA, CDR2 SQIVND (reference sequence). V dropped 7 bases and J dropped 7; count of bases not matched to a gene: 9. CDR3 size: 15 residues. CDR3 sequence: CASTASDRVNSPLHF. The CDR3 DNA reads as TGTGCCAGTACCGCCTCGGACAGGGTCAATTCACCCCTCCACTTT. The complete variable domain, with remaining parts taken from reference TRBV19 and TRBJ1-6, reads DGGITQSPKYLFRKEGQNVTLSCEQNLNHDAMYWYRQDPGQGLRLIYYSQIVNDFQKGDIAEGYSVSREKKESFPLTVTSAQKNPTAFYLCASTASDRVNSPLHFGNGTRLTVT.

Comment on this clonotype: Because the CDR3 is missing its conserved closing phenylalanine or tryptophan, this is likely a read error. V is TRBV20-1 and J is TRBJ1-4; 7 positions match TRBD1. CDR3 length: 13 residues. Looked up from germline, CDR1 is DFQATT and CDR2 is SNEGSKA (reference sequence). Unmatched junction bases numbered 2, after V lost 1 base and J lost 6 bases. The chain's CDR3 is CSARGQGDEKLFL. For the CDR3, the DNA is TGCAGTGCTAGAGGGCAGGGGGATGAAAAACTGTTTTTA.

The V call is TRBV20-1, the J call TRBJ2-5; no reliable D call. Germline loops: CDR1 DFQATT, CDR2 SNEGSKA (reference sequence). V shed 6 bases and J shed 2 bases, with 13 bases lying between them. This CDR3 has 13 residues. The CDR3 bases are TGCAGTGCCAAGCATCCTGGGCAAGAGACCCAGTACTTC. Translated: CSAKHPGQETQYF.

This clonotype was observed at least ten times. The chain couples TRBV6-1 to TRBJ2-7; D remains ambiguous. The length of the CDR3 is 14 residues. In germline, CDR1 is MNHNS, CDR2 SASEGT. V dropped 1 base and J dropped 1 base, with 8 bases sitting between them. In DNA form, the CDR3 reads TGTGCCAGCAGTGAAGGGGCCCAATCCTACGAGCAGTACTTC. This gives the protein CASSEGAQSYEQYF.

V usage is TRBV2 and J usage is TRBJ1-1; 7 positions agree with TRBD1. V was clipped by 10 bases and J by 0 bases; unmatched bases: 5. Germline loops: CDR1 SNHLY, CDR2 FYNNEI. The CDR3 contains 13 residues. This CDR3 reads CATGQLMNTEAFF. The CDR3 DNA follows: TGTGCCACGGGACAGCTCATGAACACTGAAGCTTTCTTT. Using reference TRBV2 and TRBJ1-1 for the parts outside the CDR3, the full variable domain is EPEVTQTPSHQVTQMGQEVILRCVPISNHLYFYWYRQILGQKVEFLVSFYNNEISEKSEIFDDQFSVERPDGSNFTLKIRSTKLEDSAMYFCATGQLMNTEAFFGQGTRLTVV.

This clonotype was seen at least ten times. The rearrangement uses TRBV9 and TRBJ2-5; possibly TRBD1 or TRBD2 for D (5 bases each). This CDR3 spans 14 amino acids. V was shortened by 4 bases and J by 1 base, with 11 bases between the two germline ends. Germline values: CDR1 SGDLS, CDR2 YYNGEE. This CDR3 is CASSRDLFQETQYF. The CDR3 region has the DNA TGTGCCAGCAGCAGGGACCTTTTCCAAGAGACCCAGTACTTC.

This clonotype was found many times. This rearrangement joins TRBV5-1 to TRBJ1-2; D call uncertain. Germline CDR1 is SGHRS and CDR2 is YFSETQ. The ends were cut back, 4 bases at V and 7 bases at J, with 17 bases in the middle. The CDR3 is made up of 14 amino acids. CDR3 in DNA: TGCGCCAGCAGCCAACAAGGGCTTTACGGTGGCTACACCTTC. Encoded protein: CASSQQGLYGGYTF.

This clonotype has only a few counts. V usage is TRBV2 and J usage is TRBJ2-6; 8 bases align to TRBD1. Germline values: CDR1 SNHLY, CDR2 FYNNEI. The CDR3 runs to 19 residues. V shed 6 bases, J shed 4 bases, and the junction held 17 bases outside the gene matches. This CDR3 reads CASRMRQGTIRSGANVLTF. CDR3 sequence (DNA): TGTGCCAGCAGAATGAGACAGGGGACGATAAGATCCGGGGCCAACGTCCTGACTTTC.

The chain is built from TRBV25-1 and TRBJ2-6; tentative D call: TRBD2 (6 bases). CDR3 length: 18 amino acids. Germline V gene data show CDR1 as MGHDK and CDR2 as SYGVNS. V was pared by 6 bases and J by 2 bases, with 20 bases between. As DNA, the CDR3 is TGTGCCAGCAGCGTTGATGGGGCGGAGGGCCCTGGGGCCAACGTCCTGACTTTC. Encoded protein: CASSVDGAEGPGANVLTF.

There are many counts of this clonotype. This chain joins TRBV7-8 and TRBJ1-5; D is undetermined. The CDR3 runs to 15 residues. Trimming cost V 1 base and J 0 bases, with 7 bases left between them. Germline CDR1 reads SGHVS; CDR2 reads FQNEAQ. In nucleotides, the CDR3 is TGTGCCAGCAGCTTAGTACAGTCTAGCAATCAGCCCCAGCATTTT. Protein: CASSLVQSSNQPQHF.

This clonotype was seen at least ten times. CDR3 amino acids: CASRGRTGHTGELFF. The CDR3 nucleotides read TGTGCCAGCAGGGGAAGGACAGGGCACACCGGGGAGCTGTTTTTT. This chain links TRBV6-6 with TRBJ2-2; 8 bases line up with TRBD1. CDR1 is MNHNY, CDR2 SVGAGI, per germline (reference sequence). J was trimmed by 3 bases and V by 6 bases; bases with no gene match: 6. The CDR3 spans 15 residues.

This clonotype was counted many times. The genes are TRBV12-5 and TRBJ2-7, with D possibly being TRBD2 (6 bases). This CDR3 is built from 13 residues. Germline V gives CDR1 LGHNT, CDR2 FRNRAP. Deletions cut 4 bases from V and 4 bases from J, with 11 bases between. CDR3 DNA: TGTGCTAGTGGTTGGGACGGACTATACGAGCAGTACTTC. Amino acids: CASGWDGLYEQYF.

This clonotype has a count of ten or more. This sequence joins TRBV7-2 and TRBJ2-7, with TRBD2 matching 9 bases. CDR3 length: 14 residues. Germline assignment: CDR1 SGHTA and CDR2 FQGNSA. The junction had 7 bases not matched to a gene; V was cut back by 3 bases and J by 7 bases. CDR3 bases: TGTGCCAGCAGCTTCTATGAGCGGGAGGCGGAGCAGTACTTC. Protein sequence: CASSFYEREAEQYF.

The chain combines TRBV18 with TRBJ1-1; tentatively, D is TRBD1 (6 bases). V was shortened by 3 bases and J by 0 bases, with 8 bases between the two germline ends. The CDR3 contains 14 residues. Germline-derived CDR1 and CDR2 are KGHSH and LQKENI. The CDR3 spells CASSPWTVNTEAFF. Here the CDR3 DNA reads TGTGCCAGCTCACCGTGGACAGTGAACACTGAAGCTTTCTTT.

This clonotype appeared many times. In DNA, the CDR3 is TGTGCCAGCAGCCCTAGCGGGAACCGGGAGGAGACCCAGTACTTC. Its protein product is CASSPSGNREETQYF. The rearrangement uses TRBV7-3 and TRBJ2-5, with 9 bases that match TRBD2. Germline CDR1 SGHTA, CDR2 FQGTGA. The CDR3 extends over 15 amino acids. V was clipped by 5 bases and J by 5 bases; unmatched bases: 9.

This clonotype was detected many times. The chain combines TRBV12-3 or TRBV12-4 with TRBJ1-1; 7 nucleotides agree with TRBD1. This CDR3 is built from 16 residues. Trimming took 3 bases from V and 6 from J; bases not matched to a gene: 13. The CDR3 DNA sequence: TGTGCCAGCAGTTTCCTTACGATAAGACAGGGACCTGAAGCTTTCTTT. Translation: CASSFLTIRQGPEAFF.

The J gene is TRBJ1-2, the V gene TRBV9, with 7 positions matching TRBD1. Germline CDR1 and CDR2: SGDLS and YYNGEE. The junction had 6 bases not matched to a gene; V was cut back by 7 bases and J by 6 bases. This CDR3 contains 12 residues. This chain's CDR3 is CASPGTVDGYTF. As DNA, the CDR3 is TGTGCCAGCCCCGGGACAGTGGATGGCTACACCTTC.

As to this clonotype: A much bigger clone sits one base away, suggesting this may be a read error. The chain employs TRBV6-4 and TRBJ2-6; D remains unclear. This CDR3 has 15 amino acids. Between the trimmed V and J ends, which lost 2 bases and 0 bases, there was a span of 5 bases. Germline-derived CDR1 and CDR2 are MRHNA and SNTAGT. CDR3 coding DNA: TGTGCCAGCAGTGACAGGACCTCTGGGGCCAACGTCCTGACTTTC. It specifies CASSDRTSGANVLTF.

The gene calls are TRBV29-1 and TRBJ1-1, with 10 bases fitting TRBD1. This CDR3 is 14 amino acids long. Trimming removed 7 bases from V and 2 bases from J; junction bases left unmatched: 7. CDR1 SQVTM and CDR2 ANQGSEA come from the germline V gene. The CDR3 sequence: CSGDRGRLNTEAFF. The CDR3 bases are TGCAGCGGGGACAGGGGAAGGCTTAACACTGAAGCTTTCTTT.